This TCR beta chain was captured in a study of Graves' ophthalmopathy and Graves' hyperthyroidism (dated by TCRdb to 2017 to 2018). With regard to the full study: Stable hyperthyroidism was defined as no progression to ophthalmopathy within 18 months of follow-up. The study used TCR beta repertoire signatures to distinguish Graves' ophthalmopathy from Graves' hyperthyroidism and to predict progression to ophthalmopathy. In total, 135 blood samples were TCR-sequenced: fewer than 50 ophthalmopathy, roughly 77 hyperthyroidism and approximately 17 hyperthyroidism-to-ophthalmopathy patients. To explore V-J signatures that separate ophthalmopathy from hyperthyroidism, a discovery set of about a hundred patients was enrolled, consisting of about 41 with ophthalmopathy and around 60 with stable hyperthyroidism. The independent validation cohort included 18 hyperthyroidism patients plus 17 patients who later progressed from hyperthyroidism to ophthalmopathy. In several hyperthyroidism patients, the T-cell repertoires found in thyroid tissue were compared with those found in blood. Once sampling was done, hyperthyroidism patients were given methimazole at a starting dose of 30 mg daily, while ophthalmopathy patients were given high-dose intravenous methylprednisolone.

For repertoire sequencing, TCR beta CDR3 regions were amplified from RNA transcripts. A first-round RT-PCR used HTBI primers with the Qiagen OneStep RT-PCR kit, followed by a second-round multiplex PCR, size selection and purification. Sequencing of the libraries was carried out on an Illumina HiSeq2000 in paired-end mode with 100 bp reads. The original pipeline was this. SOAPnuke was used to process the reads, throwing out any read that had adapters, had uncalled bases, had a mean Phred below 15, or lacked an exact constant-primer or identifier match. High-quality paired reads were merged with COPE v1.2.5. Each unique nucleotide sequence was defined as a clonotype, and clonotypes were aligned to IMGT TRB V, D and J references with MiTCR v1.1. The analysis was limited to V-J combinations with a frequency above 0.0001, which together covered 99.2% of repertoires. A TCR clonal expansion and chaos score per V-J combination was defined as the ratio of F50 clonal expansion to chaos observed in the TCRdist matrix. Welch's t-statistics and random forest were used to narrow the features down to 10 to 15 V-J combinations, which were then fed into a naive Bayes classifier. The Morisita-Horn index was used to measure how similar the thyroid and blood repertoires were. TCRdb handled the public reads itself, with Q25 trimming in fastp and clone calling in MiXCR, and kept productive beta chains. One record per CDR3 amino acid sequence lists the most common genes and DNA. V and J calls and clone size were set by TCRdb, not the authors. The sample table shows over a million distinct CDR3 sequences, and about 35% are seen once. In total, the top ten clones hold 11% of the sample.

What the authors observed across the whole study: In validation, the model predicted ophthalmopathy progression with less than 71% sensitivity and less than 80% specificity; eleven to twelve predicted patients were CT-confirmed with GO in a median of around 6 months. In cross-validation, the 13-signature model distinguished ophthalmopathy from stable hyperthyroidism with less than 90% sensitivity and around 84% specificity, while in the test set the corresponding values were roughly 80% and 75%. Sample size was not statistically predetermined, and group allocation was not concealed from the investigators. Most expanded thyroid clonotypes with frequency above 0.001 were also detected in blood, suggesting blood repertoires may reflect the thyroid immune response.

This clonotype was recorded many times. Which antigen it targets is not known. The record has no base qualities; no much larger clone is one base away. Patients with hyperthyroidism were aged 18 to 65 years, had been newly diagnosed, and had a disease duration of less than 2 months. Patients were excluded if they had other autoimmune diseases, uncontrolled infections, pregnancy or lactation. Diagnosis was based on clinical symptoms, serum thyroxine, TRAb, thyroid ultrasound and orbital computed tomography. Total RNA was extracted using Trizol reagent, and RNA quality was checked on an Agilent 2100 Bioanalyzer. V is shortened by 0 bases, J by 11 bases, and the region joining them spans 10 bases. From the cysteine up to the phenylalanine, the CDR3 has a length of 12 residues. Only the CDR3 region is kept as DNA, spanning 36 bases read in frame from base 1. The germline V gene encodes CDR1 MGHRA and CDR2 YSYEKL.

This sequence was found in an adult man with Graves' hyperthyroidism. This chain joins TRBV4-1 to TRBJ1-1; TRBD1 is perhaps the D gene, given 5 matching bases. Sequencing input: peripheral blood or thyroid tissue (not recorded which). The DNA reads TGCGCCAGCAGCCAAGAAGGCAGGGTTGCTTTCTTT. Translated, it gives CASSQEGRVAFF.